This T cell receptor (beta chain) was captured in a study of PD-1 blockade in mismatch repair-deficient tumors. Libraries were prepared by immunoSEQ multiplex PCR; TCRdb keeps only in-frame clonotypes and omits some of them. This table has about 22,000 clones, almost 85% appearing once. The clonotype originates from an adult with mismatch repair-deficient cancer. Material: peripheral blood, obtained 2 weeks after starting pembrolizumab.

In DNA, the CDR3 is TGTGCCAGCAGTGAATTTGGGGCGACAGGGGTAGTTGGGGAGACCCAGTACTTC. Translated, it gives CASSEFGATGVVGETQYF. The chain is built from TRBV25-1 and TRBJ2-5, with TRBD1 matching over 8 bases. CDR1 and CDR2 from the germline V gene are MGHDK and SYGVNS. After removal of 1 base from V and 5 bases from J, the junction contained 15 bases not matched to a gene. The CDR3 runs to 18 residues.